Sequencing of this T cell receptor beta chain was carried out in a study of T cells in Graves' hyperthyroidism and ophthalmopathy. The cohort's ophthalmopathy patients, a group with duration under 3 months, had a Clinical Activity Score of at least 3 and a NOSPECS grade of at least 4. The diagnostic basis comprised clinical symptoms, serum thyroxine and TRAb, thyroid ultrasound and orbital computed tomography. Amplification of TCR beta CDR3 regions was performed using RNA transcripts as template. Using the HTBI primer set, a first-round RT-PCR was run on the TCR CDR3. TCRdb used MiXCR to reprocess the multiplex PCR reads, holding one entry per CDR3 protein. The data hold approximately 300,000 distinct CDR3 sequences, with about 17% observed a single time. CDR1 and CDR2 (germline): SGDLS, YYNGEE. This CDR3 contains 15 residues. V lost 4 bases and J 0 bases, leaving 13 bases between the germline ends.

The receptor was isolated from a woman aged 55-69 years with Graves' ophthalmopathy. Sequencing used blood. This chain uses TRBV9 with TRBJ1-2; D is ambiguous. The CDR3 DNA sequence: TGTGCCAGCAGCCCCGGCCCCCCAGCTAACTATGGCTACACCTTC. It encodes CASSPGPPANYGYTF. The variable domain in full, with the rest retrieved from reference TRBV9 and TRBJ1-2, is DSGVTQTPKHLITATGQRVTLRCSPRSGDLSVYWYQQSLDQGLQFLIQYYNGEERAKGNILERFSAQQFPDLHSELNLSSLELGDSALYFCASSPGPPANYGYTFGSGTRLTVV.